The 30 T cell receptor beta chains in this list originate from one sample, sequenced in a study. Tregs were sorted as CD4+CD25+CD127-/low cells. TCRdb reanalysed the 5' RACE reads using MiXCR and keeps one entry per CDR3 protein. The sample has some 7,000 distinct CDR3 sequences, approximately 70% seen once; the top ten hold about 4.4%. Sequenced input: tumor-infiltrating Tregs sorted from the breast tumor. The receptors originated from a female donor with breast cancer.

The chain couples TRBV7-6 to TRBJ2-6, with a possible D match to TRBD2 (5 bases). Germline CDR1 and CDR2: SGHVS and FNYEAQ. The V end was cut by 5 bases, the J end by 4 bases, with 21 bases between. The CDR3 has 18 residues. This CDR3 is CASSLRPFGLTGANVLTF. CDR3 in DNA: TGTGCCAGCAGCCTAAGGCCTTTTGGACTGACAGGGGCCAACGTCCTGACTTTC.

The count of this clonotype is one. This chain uses TRBV5-1 with TRBJ2-3, with D perhaps being TRBD1 or TRBD2 (5 bases each). The V end was cut by 6 bases, the J end by 0 bases, with 14 bases between. This CDR3 region has 15 residues. CDR1 and CDR2 from the germline V gene are SGHRS and YFSETQ. DNA of the CDR3: TGCGCCAGCAACTTTCAGGGAGCTAGCACAGATACGCAGTATTTT. Its protein product is CASNFQGASTDTQYF.

This clonotype has more than one count but fewer than ten. The V and J genes are TRBV11-2 and TRBJ2-3; no reliable D call. Trimming stripped 3 bases from V and 6 bases from J, with 13 bases between. The CDR3 loop spans 14 amino acids. Per the germline V gene, CDR1 is SGHAT and CDR2 is FQNNGV. CDR3 amino acids: CASSFESRVDTQYF. CDR3 DNA: TGTGCCAGCAGCTTTGAGTCGCGAGTGGATACGCAGTATTTT. Full variable domain (rest looked up from reference TRBV11-2 and TRBJ2-3): EAGVAQSPRYKIIEKRQSVAFWCNPISGHATLYWYQQILGQGPKLLIQFQNNGVVDDSQLPKDRFSAERLKGVDSTLKIQPAKLEDSAVYLCASSFESRVDTQYFGPGTRLTVL.

The chain couples TRBV20-1 to TRBJ2-7, with D perhaps TRBD1 (5 bases). Germline loops: CDR1 DFQATT, CDR2 SNEGSKA (reference sequence). CDR3 length equals 14 residues. Trimming took off 1 base at V and 2 bases at J, with 12 bases between the two ends. The CDR3 DNA reads as TGCAGTGCTAGAGTACCCCCAGGGACCTACGAGCAGTACTTC. Residues: CSARVPPGTYEQYF.

The rearrangement joins TRBV5-1 to TRBJ2-1; D possibly matches TRBD1 or TRBD2 (5 bases each). The ends were cut back, 1 base at V and 10 bases at J, with 15 bases in the middle. Germline assignment: CDR1 SGHRS and CDR2 YFSETQ. The CDR3 is made up of 14 amino acids. The CDR3 is CASSLIRGVDEQFF. CDR3 DNA: TGCGCCAGCAGCTTGATTAGGGGAGTGGACGAGCAGTTCTTC.

This clonotype appeared a single time. This sequence joins TRBV6-6 and TRBJ1-2; D ambiguous. Trimming removed 6 bases from V and 2 bases from J, with 4 bases in between. This CDR3 is built from 11 residues. Per germline, CDR1 MNHNY and CDR2 SVGAGI (reference sequence). The CDR3 sequence: CASRNNYGYTF. The CDR3 nucleotides are TGTGCCAGCAGAAACAACTATGGCTACACCTTC.

The chain joins TRBV29-1 to TRBJ2-1; 7 bases are shared with TRBD1. Per germline, CDR1 SQVTM and CDR2 ANQGSEA. Germline trimming cut 0 bases from V and 7 bases from J; bases unmatched to any gene: 9. This CDR3 region has 15 residues. CDR3 protein: CSVEDRGQGVNEQFF. CDR3 coding DNA: TGCAGCGTTGAAGATAGGGGTCAGGGGGTGAATGAGCAGTTCTTC.

The genes are TRBV20-1 and TRBJ1-1; D is uncertain. The length of the CDR3 is 12 residues. The germline gives CDR1 DFQATT, CDR2 SNEGSKA (reference sequence). V dropped 3 bases and J dropped 1 base, with 6 bases sitting between them. The CDR3 protein is CSASSENTEAFF. CDR3 nucleotide sequence: TGCAGTGCTAGTTCTGAGAACACTGAAGCTTTCTTT.

V usage is TRBV7-3 and J usage is TRBJ2-5, with 7 positions matching TRBD2. Germline V gene lookup returns CDR1 SGHTA and CDR2 FQGTGA. The CDR3 contains 16 residues. V lost 1 base to trimming and J lost 4 bases; unmatched junction nucleotides: 9. CDR3 sequence reads: CASSLKPRGSRETQYF. In DNA form, the CDR3 reads TGTGCCAGCAGCTTAAAGCCGCGGGGGAGTCGAGAGACCCAGTACTTC.

The chain uses TRBV12-3 or TRBV12-4 and TRBJ1-4; perhaps TRBD1 as D (5 bases). The CDR3 totals 13 residues. Trimming took 2 bases from V and 7 from J, leaving 8 bases between them. CDR3: CASSLSGVEKLFF. The CDR3, as DNA: TGTGCCAGCAGTTTATCGGGGGTTGAAAAACTGTTTTTT.

The rearrangement links TRBV20-1 to TRBJ2-5; 10 bases fit TRBD2. Germline loops: CDR1 DFQATT, CDR2 SNEGSKA (reference sequence). The CDR3 consists of 15 residues. V lost 6 bases and J lost 5; bases outside the gene matches: 12. CDR3 DNA: TGCAGTGCCACAGACGGGACTAGCGCCAGCGAGACCCAGTACTTC. Amino acids: CSATDGTSASETQYF.

For this clonotype: The missing conserved phenylalanine or tryptophan at the end of this CDR3 makes a read error likely. The rearrangement uses TRBV6-1 and TRBJ2-4, with 9 positions matching TRBD2. CDR3 length equals 16 residues. Losses at the gene ends were 0 bases for V and 2 bases for J; bases not matched to a gene: 2. The germline gives CDR1 MNHNS, CDR2 SASEGT. CDR3 residues: CASSEAAGGSKNIQYS. The CDR3 bases are TGTGCCAGCAGTGAAGCGGCGGGAGGGTCCAAAAACATTCAGTACTCC.

The chain links TRBV12-5 to TRBJ2-2; D tentatively fits TRBD1 or TRBD2 (5 bases each). This CDR3 contains 16 residues. Germline assignment: CDR1 LGHNT and CDR2 FRNRAP. Trimming stripped 4 bases from V and 6 bases from J, with 18 bases between. The CDR3 DNA is TGTGCTAGTGGTTACTACAGCGCCGGGGCACCCGGGGAGCTGTTTTTT. This codes for CASGYYSAGAPGELFF.

The DNA for the CDR3 is TGTGCCACCCGGACTAGCGGGGGCTTACATGGTGAGCAGTTCTTC. Translated, it gives CATRTSGGLHGEQFF. This rearrangement joins TRBV6-5 to TRBJ2-1; TRBD2 aligns across 13 bases. The CDR3 length is 15 residues. Germline V CDR1 and CDR2: MNHEY, SVGAGI. The trim removed 10 bases at V and 9 bases at J, leaving 12 bases unmatched.

The table lists this clonotype with a few counts. The chain has TRBV6-5 and TRBJ1-2, with 9 nucleotides matching TRBD1. V shed 5 bases and J 6 bases; nucleotides not matched to a gene: 7. This CDR3 contains 14 residues. The germline V gene has CDR1 MNHEY and CDR2 SVGAGI. CDR3 in DNA: TGTGCCAGCAGTCCAGGACAGGGGTATAATGGCTACACCTTC. Protein product: CASSPGQGYNGYTF.

The chain couples TRBV20-1 to TRBJ1-1; maybe TRBD1 (5 bases). This CDR3 is 12 amino acids long. Looked up from germline, CDR1 is DFQATT and CDR2 is SNEGSKA (reference sequence). Trimming took 2 bases from V and 4 from J, leaving 8 bases between them. CDR3 in DNA: TGCAGTGCTAGAAACGGGGGCACTGAAGCTTTCTTT. Translating it yields CSARNGGTEAFF.

As for this clonotype: The junction differs from germline at one of its ends, possibly a read error. The chain links TRBV10-3 to TRBJ2-1, with 10 bases lining up with TRBD2. The CDR3 covers 15 residues. CDR1 and CDR2 (germline): ENHRY, SYGVKD. CDR3 DNA: TGTGCCAGCAGTTACTCGACTAGCGGGTACAATGAGCAGTTCTTC. Translated: CASSYSTSGYNEQFF.

The chain employs TRBV9 and TRBJ2-1; perhaps TRBD2 as D (7 bases). The germline CDR1 and CDR2 sequences are SGDLS and YYNGEE. V was trimmed by 3 bases and J by 7 bases, leaving 17 bases between them. CDR3 size: 15 residues. CDR3 in amino acids: CASSEWGGYNNEQFF. Here the CDR3 DNA reads TGTGCCAGCAGCGAGTGGGGGGGCTACAATAATGAGCAGTTCTTC.

This clonotype is large (0.1 to 1%) by share. The V call is TRBV6-5, the J call TRBJ1-2; maybe TRBD1 (5 bases). V was cut by 6 bases and J by 3 bases, with 11 bases left in between. The CDR3 covers 13 residues. CDR1 is MNHEY and CDR2 is SVGAGI in the germline V gene. The CDR3 DNA reads as TGTGCCAGCAGGTCACCGGGGCACTATGGCTACACCTTC. Translated: CASRSPGHYGYTF.

In nucleotides, the CDR3 is TGCAGTGCATCGGGGCAGGGAGGGTGGCTTGGCTACACCTTC. It translates to CSASGQGGWLGYTF. The chain links TRBV20-1 to TRBJ1-2; TRBD1 might be the D (5 bases). Germline-derived CDR1 and CDR2 are DFQATT and SNEGSKA (reference sequence). Between the trimmed V and J ends, which lost 6 bases and 7 bases, there was a span of 21 bases. The CDR3 contains 14 residues.

The chain recombines TRBV12-3 or TRBV12-4 with TRBJ2-1; a possible D gene is TRBD1 (6 bases). The CDR3 length is 14 residues. V gave up 7 bases and J gave up 6 bases, with 16 bases separating them. CDR3 bases: TGTGCCAGCAAACCGGGACAACTCTTCAATGAGCAGTTCTTC. Translated, it gives CASKPGQLFNEQFF.

This chain links TRBV6-1 with TRBJ2-2; the D is unclear. The CDR3 contains 14 residues. V gave up 2 bases and J gave up 1 base, with 5 bases separating them. CDR1 MNHNS and CDR2 SASEGT come from the germline V gene. The CDR3 spells CASSENLNTGELFF. The CDR3 coding sequence is TGTGCCAGCAGTGAAAATCTGAACACCGGGGAGCTGTTTTTT.

This chain connects TRBV20-1 to TRBJ2-3; TRBD1 matches at 8 bases. Trimming cost V 0 bases and J 5 bases; bases outside gene matches: 7. Germline assignment: CDR1 DFQATT and CDR2 SNEGSKA (reference sequence). This CDR3 has 15 residues. The DNA of the CDR3 is TGCAGTGCTAGAGAGGGGCAGGGGGCGATAGATACGCAGTATTTT. Translation: CSAREGQGAIDTQYF.

The chain employs TRBV14 and TRBJ1-1, with TRBD1 matching over 9 bases. Trimming removed 3 bases from V and 5 bases from J; junction bases left unmatched: 7. CDR1 is SGHDN, CDR2 FVKESK, per germline. This CDR3 contains 15 residues. The CDR3 DNA reads as TGTGCCAGCAGCCAGCAGGGACAGGGAGGAACTGAAGCTTTCTTT. Protein product: CASSQQGQGGTEAFF.

The chain joins TRBV5-5 to TRBJ1-1, with TRBD1 matching 7 bases. The junction had 11 bases not matched to a gene; V was cut back by 5 bases and J by 1 base. In germline, CDR1 is SGHKS, CDR2 YYEKEE (reference sequence). This CDR3 is built from 16 residues. This CDR3 is CASREGRGQRNTEAFF. The DNA for the CDR3 is TGTGCCAGCAGAGAGGGGAGGGGGCAGAGGAACACTGAAGCTTTCTTT.

The table lists this clonotype with a count of one. This chain joins TRBV6-1 and TRBJ1-4; D not certain. CDR1 and CDR2 (germline): MNHNS, SASEGT. The V gene lost 7 bases and the J gene lost 5 bases, with 8 bases spanning the gap. The CDR3 sequence is 12 residues long. CDR3 DNA sequence: TGTGCCAGCAAGGAACCAAATGAAAAACTGTTTTTT. It translates to CASKEPNEKLFF.

Comments on this clonotype: The CDR3 does not end in the conserved phenylalanine or tryptophan, so this is likely a read error. The chain joins TRBV5-1 to TRBJ2-5; no definite D call. Between the trimmed V and J ends, which lost 4 bases and 4 bases, there was a span of 8 bases. CDR1 is SGHRS, CDR2 YFSETQ, per germline. This CDR3 has 12 amino acids. DNA for the CDR3: TGCGCCAGCAGCGGGAAGAGAGAGACCCAGTACCTC. It is translated as CASSGKRETQYL.

V and J are TRBV10-3 and TRBJ1-6; D gene unclear. V was trimmed by 4 bases and J by 9 bases, leaving 10 bases between them. CDR1 and CDR2 (germline): ENHRY, SYGVKD. This CDR3 is built from 13 residues. CDR3 in amino acids: CAISVDTVSPLHF. CDR3 sequence (DNA): TGTGCCATCAGTGTCGACACGGTTTCACCCCTCCACTTT.

This clonotype was seen a handful of times. The gene calls are TRBV4-1 and TRBJ2-5; possible D gene TRBD2, 6 bases. Trimming cost V 2 bases and J 2 bases, with 9 bases left between them. The CDR3 sequence is 14 residues long. Looked up from germline, CDR1 is MGHRA and CDR2 is YSYEKL. The CDR3 region has the DNA TGCGCCAGCAGCCAACTAGCGAAGCAAGAGACCCAGTACTTC. Amino acid sequence: CASSQLAKQETQYF.

Remarks on this clonotype: Here the CDR3 omits its conserved ending phenylalanine or tryptophan, so a read error is the likely source. This sequence joins TRBV29-1 and TRBJ1-2; D unresolved. CDR1 SQVTM and CDR2 ANQGSEA come from the germline V gene. This CDR3 spans 13 amino acids. V lost 1 base and J 8 bases, leaving 14 bases between the germline ends. This CDR3 reads CSVEVGPPRGYTL. The DNA for the CDR3 is TGCAGCGTTGAAGTTGGCCCCCCGCGGGGCTACACCCTC.